Listed below are T cell receptor beta chains from one sample, sequenced in a study of response to subunit inactivated influenza vaccine. Via MiXCR, TCRdb re-called the RT-PCR reads, giving one row per CDR3 protein. The profile covers approximately 730,000 distinct CDR3 sequences, with around 13% appearing a single time and approximately 7% taken by the ten largest. Sequences were derived from PBMCs from blood, sampled about 14 days before vaccination. Receptor source: a man in his fifties or sixties who received an inactivated influenza vaccine. Both conserved end residues are part of each CDR3. A D gene is named only where the DNA matches it firmly. The size entry is marked missing in some rows and otherwise reads once, few, many or a size class.

cdr3_aa	cdr3_nt	d_call	v_call	j_call	clone_size
CASSLVLAGEQYF	TGTGCCAGCAGCTTAGTACTAGCGGGTGAGCAGTACTTC	TRBD2	TRBV7-2	TRBJ2-7	-
CASTTGRYEQYF	TGTGCCAGCACCACCGGACGGTACGAGCAGTACTTC	-	TRBV7-9	TRBJ2-7	-
CASSQGVSSYNEQFF	TGCGCCAGCAGCCAAGGTGTGAGCTCCTACAATGAGCAGTTCTTC	-	TRBV4-3	TRBJ2-1	-
CSVQVFAANEQFF	TGCAGTGTCCAGGTATTCGCTGCCAATGAGCAGTTCTTC	-	TRBV20-1	TRBJ2-1	few
CASSQSTRTEAFF	TGCGCCAGCAGTCAATCGACTCGTACTGAAGCTTTCTTT	-	TRBV23-1	TRBJ1-1	many
CASRESPSPYEQYF	TGCGCCAGCAGGGAATCCCCCAGCCCGTACGAGCAGTACTTC	-	TRBV5-1	TRBJ2-7	-
CASSELGGTYGYTF	TGTGCCAGCAGTGAATTGGGCGGAACCTATGGCTACACCTTC	-	TRBV25-1	TRBJ1-2	many
CAGSTDRTKQYF	TGTGCCGGATCGACAGACAGAACGAAGCAGTACTTC	-	TRBV2	TRBJ2-7	-
CSAGGLAGNTGELFF	TGCAGTGCCGGGGGACTAGCGGGGAACACCGGGGAGCTGTTTTTT	TRBD2	TRBV20-1	TRBJ2-2	few
CASRTDRKPEKLFF	TGTGCCAGCAGGACGGACAGAAAACCTGAAAAACTGTTTTTT	-	TRBV12-3/TRBV12-4	TRBJ1-4	few
CASSQWKTGRETQYF	TGTGCCAGCAGCCAATGGAAGACAGGGCGAGAGACCCAGTACTTC	TRBD1	TRBV3-1	TRBJ2-5	few
CASSLERSPLHF	TGCGCCAGCAGCTTGGAAAGGTCACCCCTCCACTTT	-	TRBV5-1	TRBJ1-6	few
CASSQGDGSNEKLFF	TGCGCCAGCAGCCAAGGGGACGGGTCTAATGAAAAACTGTTTTTT	-	TRBV4-1	TRBJ1-4	-
CASSHPDRGSYEQYF	TGTGCCAGCAGCCATCCGGACAGGGGGTCCTACGAGCAGTACTTC	TRBD1	TRBV7-9	TRBJ2-7	few
CASSPAGQGVSYEQYF	TGTGCCAGCTCACCCGCCGGACAGGGGGTCTCCTACGAGCAGTACTTC	TRBD1	TRBV18	TRBJ2-7	few
CASSTDTGSYNEQFF	TGTGCCAGCAGCACAGACACAGGCTCCTACAATGAGCAGTTCTTC	-	TRBV12-3/TRBV12-4	TRBJ2-1	-
CASSYRDGTETQYF	TGTGCCAGCAGCTACCGGGACGGAACGGAGACCCAGTACTTC	-	TRBV3-1	TRBJ2-5	many
CASSLAGSSGELFF	TGTGCCAGCAGCTTGGCAGGCTCGAGCGGGGAGCTGTTTTTT	-	TRBV7-8	TRBJ2-2	-
CASSSRGRGELFF	TGTGCCAGCAGTTCGAGAGGCCGGGGGGAGCTGTTTTTT	-	TRBV12-3/TRBV12-4	TRBJ2-2	few
CASSELYPGGSSGNTIYF	TGTGCCAGCAGTGAGCTCTACCCCGGGGGAAGCTCTGGAAACACCATATATTTT	-	TRBV25-1	TRBJ1-3	many
CASSFPVDYEQYF	TGTGCCAGCAGTTTCCCGGTCGACTACGAGCAGTACTTC	-	TRBV6-2/TRBV6-3	TRBJ2-7	-
CASSSAAGRAYEQYF	TGTGCCAGCAGCTCTGCGGCGGGGCGAGCCTACGAGCAGTACTTC	-	TRBV11-2	TRBJ2-7	-
CASTPSGTDTDTQYF	TGTGCCAGCACGCCTAGCGGAACAGACACAGATACGCAGTATTTT	TRBD2	TRBV3-1	TRBJ2-3	-
CASSYSWQVREQYF	TGTGCCAGCAGTTACTCCTGGCAGGTTCGCGAGCAGTACTTC	-	TRBV6-6	TRBJ2-7	-
CSARTETSGANVLTF	TGCAGCGCCAGGACAGAAACCTCTGGGGCCAACGTCCTGACTTTC	-	TRBV29-1	TRBJ2-6	few
CASSSTGRYIQYF	TGTGCCAGCAGTTCTACAGGACGGTACATTCAGTACTTC	-	TRBV12-3/TRBV12-4	TRBJ2-4	few
CASSNRDGLLEQYF	TGTGCCAGCTCAAACCGGGACGGACTACTGGAGCAGTACTTC	-	TRBV18	TRBJ2-7	few
CASSLQGLREQYF	TGTGCCAGCAGCCTCCAGGGATTACGCGAGCAGTACTTC	-	TRBV3-1	TRBJ2-7	many
CSARPGGRPGEKLFF	TGCAGTGCTAGACCAGGGGGCCGACCCGGTGAAAAACTGTTTTTT	TRBD1	TRBV20-1	TRBJ1-4	many
CASSQWPTPGSEKLFF	TGCGCCAGCAGCCAGTGGCCGACTCCCGGTAGTGAAAAACTGTTTTTT	-	TRBV4-1	TRBJ1-4	-
CASSYSPGLAGYNEQFF	TGTGCCAGCAGTTACTCCCCGGGACTAGCGGGGTACAATGAGCAGTTCTTC	TRBD2	TRBV6-5	TRBJ2-1	few
CASTMGLARGETQYF	TGTGCCAGCACCATGGGACTAGCGAGGGGAGAGACCCAGTACTTC	TRBD2	TRBV7-2	TRBJ2-5	-
CASSQWDIMNTEAFF	TGTGCCAGCAGCCAGTGGGATATCATGAACACTGAAGCTTTCTTT	-	TRBV5-5	TRBJ1-1	once
CASSFNPGGYSNQPQHF	TGTGCCAGCAGCTTCAACCCAGGGGGATATAGCAATCAGCCCCAGCATTTT	TRBD1	TRBV7-3	TRBJ1-5	-